Listed below are T cell receptor beta chains from one sample, sequenced in a study of T cell responses to AZD1222 COVID-19 vaccine. TCRdb's copy holds only in-frame clones and misses some; the assay was immunoSEQ multiplex PCR. The sample shows some 250,000 clones, around 93% of them seen only once. Sequences were derived from peripheral blood, sampled 28 days after the second AZD1222 dose. These receptor sequences come from an adult who received the AZD1222 COVID-19 vaccine. Both conserved end residues are part of each CDR3. A D gene is named only where the DNA matches it firmly. Size tells how often a clone was seen (once, few, many) or the class of an expanded clone, and some rows leave it out.

d_gene: .
j_gene: TRBJ2-3
abundance: few
v_gene: TRBV5-1
CDR3nt: TGCGCCAGCAGCCCGGGACTTCCCTCAGCTACGCAGTATTTT
CDR3aa: CASSPGLPSATQYF

d_gene: .
j_gene: TRBJ2-1
abundance: once
v_gene: TRBV29-1
CDR3nt: TGCAGCGTTGTATCGGAGTCCGAGTTCTTC
CDR3aa: CSVVSESEFF

d_gene: .
j_gene: TRBJ2-3
abundance: .
v_gene: TRBV12-3/TRBV12-4
CDR3nt: TGTGCCAGCAGTTTAGGTACGGTCGCAGGGCAGTATTTT
CDR3aa: CASSLGTVAGQYF

d_gene: TRBD2
j_gene: TRBJ2-5
abundance: .
v_gene: TRBV7-2
CDR3nt: TGTGCCAGCAGCTTAGCTCGGATAGCTAGCGGGGTTGGGGGGACCCAGTACTTC
CDR3aa: CASSLARIASGVGGTQYF

d_gene: .
j_gene: TRBJ2-5
abundance: once
v_gene: TRBV7-9
CDR3nt: TGTGCCAGCAGTCTAACAGGGTCCAAGAGGACCCAGTACTTC
CDR3aa: CASSLTGSKRTQYF

d_gene: .
j_gene: TRBJ2-1
abundance: .
v_gene: TRBV7-2
CDR3nt: TGTGCCAGCAGCGTGCCTAGCGAGTACAATGAGCAGTTCTTC
CDR3aa: CASSVPSEYNEQFF

d_gene: .
j_gene: TRBJ1-5
abundance: .
v_gene: TRBV6-5
CDR3nt: TGTGCCAGCAGTCTCGAAAGAAATCAGCCCCAGCATTTT
CDR3aa: CASSLERNQPQHF

d_gene: .
j_gene: TRBJ1-2
abundance: .
v_gene: TRBV19
CDR3nt: TGTGCCAGCAGTTCCTTTGGGGGCGGCTACACCTTC
CDR3aa: CASSSFGGGYTF

d_gene: .
j_gene: TRBJ1-1
abundance: .
v_gene: TRBV5-1
CDR3nt: TGCGCCAGCAGCTTGCAAGGTGGGGGGAACACTGAAGCTTTCTTT
CDR3aa: CASSLQGGGNTEAFF

d_gene: .
j_gene: TRBJ1-2
abundance: .
v_gene: TRBV28
CDR3nt: TGTGCCAGCAGTCCCACAGGGTACCATGGCTACACCTTC
CDR3aa: CASSPTGYHGYTF